This TCR beta chain was sequenced during a study of PD-1 blockade in classical Hodgkin lymphoma. Sequencing was performed with immunoSEQ multiplex PCR; in TCRdb, only in-frame clones are kept and a portion is missing. The sample includes about 23,000 clones, 88% of them seen just once. Time point denoted: cycle 4 day 1 (C4D1), after less than seven weeks of nivolumab. With no exception, relapse followed autologous stem cell transplantation in all patients, and brentuximab vedotin exposure varied. The TCR originated in a human donor with classical Hodgkin lymphoma. The sequencing used peripheral blood mononuclear cells (PBMCs), collected before the fourth cycle of nivolumab.

The CDR3 DNA is TGTGCCAGCAGCTTTGGGACAGGGAATATGAACACTGAAGCTTTCTTT. Amino acids: CASSFGTGNMNTEAFF. The rearrangement links TRBV5-6 to TRBJ1-1; TRBD1 agrees at 9 bases. Germline values: CDR1 SGHDT, CDR2 YYEEEE. This CDR3 contains 16 residues. Germline trimming cut 2 bases from V and 0 bases from J; bases unmatched to any gene: 5.